This TCR beta chain was recovered during a study of T cells in Graves' hyperthyroidism and ophthalmopathy. RNA transcripts gave rise to amplified TCR beta CDR3 regions. RT-PCR in the first round (using the HTBI primer set) targeted the TCR CDR3. TCRdb analysed the multiplex PCR reads with MiXCR anew, one entry per CDR3 protein. The sample shows some 570,000 distinct CDR3 sequences, 14% of them seen only once. The CDR3 spans 12 residues. Trimming shortened V by 5 bases and J by 5 bases, and 9 bases separated the two germline ends. This clonotype was seen repeatedly, ten times or more. The specimen sequenced was blood. The J gene is TRBJ2-5, the V gene TRBV12-3 or TRBV12-4, with a weak D call TRBD1 (5 bases). The TCR originated in a woman aged 18-30 years with Graves' ophthalmopathy. As DNA, the CDR3 is TGTGCCAGCAGTGGACACCGGGAGACCCAGTACTTC. Its protein product is CASSGHRETQYF.